This TCR beta chain was observed in a study of blood T cell repertoires in COVID-19. Study at large: COVID-19 samples from acute and convalescent phases originated in the United States, Italy and Spain. The analysed material was cDNA or gDNA that came from T cells, B-cell-depleted T cells, or PBMCs.

The CDR3 is 15 residues long. The germline gives CDR1 KGHDR, CDR2 SFDVKD. The trim removed 3 bases at V and 3 bases at J, leaving 7 bases unmatched. This clone has just a few counts. Original data processing: Amplification with reference gene primers provided the estimates of nucleated cell counts. Here immunoSEQ multiplex PCR was the method, and the copy in TCRdb shows in-frame clones only, minus some. V, J and clone size derive from that table, while D and trimming were established from the DNA sequence. This table holds a few hundred thousand clones, approximately 90% found once. The V and J genes are TRBV24-1 and TRBJ2-7; the match to TRBD1 covers 7 bases. Material: peripheral blood. This clonotype was sampled from a man aged 25-45 years with acute or convalescent COVID-19. The CDR3 loop is CATSDNRDSVYEQYF. The CDR3 bases are TGTGCCACCAGTGATAACCGGGACAGCGTCTACGAGCAGTACTTC.